This TCR beta chain is from a study of blood T cells in healthy people across ages. A J-beta primer mix and a sample-barcoded 5' primer were used in a second PCR of roughly 6 to 11 cycles. TCRdb fed the 5' RACE reads into MiXCR, producing one record per CDR3 protein. The sample shows nearly 1 million distinct CDR3 sequences, 51% of them seen only once. The CDR3 is 18 residues long. The V end was cut by 0 bases, the J end by 0 bases, with 15 bases between. The V gene's germline CDR1 is MDHEN and CDR2 SYDVKM. Findings and caveats of the study: Across the age range, TCR beta diversity per million T cells fell in a roughly linear way.

Each sample used at least 7 million PBMCs. Concerning this clonotype itself: The target antigen is unknown.

The chain links TRBV28 to TRBJ2-1; the D is unclear. Sequencing used blood. This TCR came from a woman aged 55-70 years in good health. The chain's CDR3 is CASSLWGGSPSSYNEQFF. In nucleotides, the CDR3 is TGTGCCAGCAGTTTATGGGGCGGCAGTCCGAGCTCCTACAATGAGCAGTTCTTC. Based on the CDR3 plus reference TRBV28 and TRBJ2-1, the full variable domain is DVKVTQSSRYLVKRTGEKVFLECVQDMDHENMFWYRQDPGLGLRLIYFSYDVKMKEKGDIPEGYSVSREKKERFSLILESASTNQTSMYLCASSLWGGSPSSYNEQFFGPGTRLTVL.